The entry that follows covers one TCR beta chain sequence. Its antigen is as yet unknown. Per the original methods: Junction-only sequences produced by ImmunoSEQ had no quality scores, so filtering differed. TCRdb's copy holds only in-frame clones and misses some; the assay was immunoSEQ multiplex PCR. V, J and clone size are taken as reported in that table, and D and trimming were inferred from the DNA itself. The data show approximately 500,000 clones, with almost 80% seen just once and approximately 12% held by the top ten. With 1 base removed from V and 1 base from J, the gap between germline ends came to 7 bases. Looked up from germline, CDR1 is SGHTA and CDR2 is FQGNSA. This CDR3 region has 14 residues. The sample originates from a study of shared clonotypes between healthy human individuals. Broader study findings: Read depth was anticipated to influence clonotype sharing among donors.

Sequencing input: PBMCs. This receptor was identified in a woman aged 40 to 55 in good health. Some clones in this sample may be carry-over from other donors' samples. The rearrangement uses TRBV7-2 and TRBJ2-5; D perhaps matches TRBD1 (6 bases). CDR3 nucleotides: TGTGCCAGCAGCTTAGGACAGGCCCAAGAGACCCAGTACTTC. Its translation: CASSLGQAQETQYF.